The sequence of this TCR beta chain was determined in a study of T-cell reconstitution after alpha-beta-depleted transplantation in children. Unique molecular identifiers featured in how the TCRbeta library was prepared. TCRdb recomputed calls from the PCR reads with MiXCR, one row per CDR3 protein. The sample lists about 250,000 distinct CDR3 sequences, 20% to 30% seen once, with 4.8% in the top ten. Trimming removed 4 bases at V and 3 bases at J, with 13 bases between. Germline loops: CDR1 LGHNA, CDR2 YNFKEQ. CDR3 size: 14 residues. The V gene is TRBV4-2, the J gene TRBJ2-7; TRBD1 or TRBD2 may be the D gene (5 bases each). The source material was PBMCs, mostly from graft donor cells, sampled 360 days after TCRalphabeta/CD19-depleted stem cell transplant. The source is a female patient under 10 years old who had a stem cell transplant for congenital amegakaryocytic thrombocytopenia, so the T cells may come from the graft donor. This CDR3 is CASSPGTSYYEQYF. Here the CDR3 DNA reads TGTGCCAGCAGCCCCGGGACGTCCTACTACGAGCAGTACTTC.